Given below is one TCR beta chain in context. The target antigen is unknown. As originally analysed: Filtering was not the same, since immunoSEQ gave junction-only sequences without quality scores. Sequencing was performed with immunoSEQ multiplex PCR; in TCRdb, only in-frame clones are kept and a portion is missing. V and J calls plus clone size are reproduced from that table; the DNA served to infer D and trimming. There are 2 million to 2.5 million clones in the sample; approximately 94% occur only once, and less than 0.15% lies in the top ten. This specimen comes from a study of shared clonotypes between healthy human individuals. Study results and caveats: Generation of non-shared clonotypes was less probable than generation of clonotypes shared by all four donors. Few donors restricted represented genetic and exposure-history diversity.

CDR1 SGHRS and CDR2 YFSETQ come from the germline V gene. V lost 4 bases to trimming and J lost 2 bases, with 13 bases between them. The CDR3 extends over 15 amino acids. Specimen: naive CD4+ T cells sorted from blood. As to subset: CD45RA+ positively selected. The chain is built from TRBV5-1 and TRBJ1-3; D is unresolved. The TCR was taken from a man aged 18 to 29 in good health. The CDR3 DNA is TGCGCCAGCAGCCTAACCGCTGGCCCTGGAAACACCATATATTTT. It yields the protein CASSLTAGPGNTIYF.